The 18 T cell receptor beta chains below were found in one sample sequenced in a study of blood T cell repertoires in COVID-19. The table came from immunoSEQ multiplex PCR; TCRdb's copy has only in-frame clones and leaves some out. The sample holds approximately 120,000 clones, roughly 79% seen once. Sequenced sample: peripheral blood. Receptors originate from a human donor in a cohort sampled during active COVID-19.

The genes are TRBV19 and TRBJ2-1; 7 bases are a match to TRBD2. With 5 bases clipped from V and 7 bases from J, the junction kept 11 bases outside the gene matches. Germline V lookup: CDR1 LNHDA, CDR2 SQIVND (reference sequence). The CDR3 covers 15 residues. CDR3 sequence reads: CASSPDSGPGNEQFF. CDR3 nucleotides: TGTGCCAGTAGTCCAGATAGCGGGCCAGGGAATGAGCAGTTCTTC. The complete variable domain, with remaining parts taken from reference TRBV19 and TRBJ2-1, reads DGGITQSPKYLFRKEGQNVTLSCEQNLNHDAMYWYRQDPGQGLRLIYYSQIVNDFQKGDIAEGYSVSREKKESFPLTVTSAQKNPTAFYLCASSPDSGPGNEQFFGPGTRLTVL.

The genes are TRBV7-6 and TRBJ1-2; D is perhaps TRBD1 (6 bases). The germline V gene has CDR1 SGHVS and CDR2 FNYEAQ. The CDR3 length is 15 residues. Deletions cut 5 bases from V and 9 bases from J, with 22 bases between. The CDR3 nucleotides read TGTGCCAGCAGCGGATCAGGGGCCGCGGCTATGAGCTACACCTTC. Its translation is CASSGSGAAAMSYTF.

The chain recombines TRBV7-2 with TRBJ2-3; the D gene is possibly TRBD1 (5 bases). The CDR3 consists of 14 residues. CDR1 is SGHTA, CDR2 FQGNSA, per germline. Trimming took 5 bases from V and 3 from J, leaving 12 bases between them. The CDR3 sequence is CASSPAGLTDTQYF. In nucleotides, the CDR3 is TGTGCCAGCAGCCCCGCAGGGTTGACAGATACGCAGTATTTT.

The chain links TRBV27 to TRBJ2-6, with D unresolved. The germline V gene has CDR1 MNHEY and CDR2 SMNVEV (reference sequence). V was pared by 0 bases and J by 0 bases, with 12 bases between. The CDR3 runs 18 residues. The CDR3 DNA reads as TGTGCCAGCAGTTTATCATTCGGTAGGAGCTCTGGGGCCAACGTCCTGACTTTC. It codes for CASSLSFGRSSGANVLTF.

This clone was observed a handful of times. The chain is built from TRBV6-5 and TRBJ1-1; 7 nucleotides line up with TRBD1. The J segment lost 5 bases and the V segment lost 5 bases, leaving 5 bases of the junction unmatched. The length of the CDR3 is 13 residues. Germline CDR1 is MNHEY and CDR2 is SVGAGI. The CDR3 sequence is CASSRGRRTEAFF. As DNA, the CDR3 is TGTGCCAGCAGTAGGGGGCGAAGGACTGAAGCTTTCTTT.

The gene calls are TRBV7-2 and TRBJ2-5, with D perhaps matching TRBD2 (5 bases). This CDR3 has 14 amino acids. The V end was cut by 2 bases, the J end by 2 bases, with 9 bases between. Per germline, CDR1 SGHTA and CDR2 FQGNSA. This chain's CDR3 is CASSLSPGQETQYF. The CDR3 region has the DNA TGTGCCAGCAGCTTATCCCCGGGGCAAGAGACCCAGTACTTC.

The chain employs TRBV9 and TRBJ1-2, with 9 bases identical to TRBD1. The CDR3 contains 11 residues. J gave up 8 bases and V 9 bases, and 5 bases lay outside the gene matches. From germline, CDR1 is SGDLS and CDR2 YYNGEE. The CDR3 here is CATQGAGGYTF. The CDR3, as DNA: TGTGCCACACAGGGGGCGGGCGGCTACACCTTC.

The CDR3 here is CASSQNRANEKLFF. The CDR3, as DNA: TGCGCCAGCAGCCAAAACAGGGCTAATGAAAAACTGTTTTTT. The rearrangement links TRBV4-3 to TRBJ1-4; perhaps TRBD1 as D (6 bases). The CDR3 sequence is 14 residues long. Germline V lookup: CDR1 LGHNA, CDR2 YSLEER. V was trimmed by 2 bases and J by 3 bases, leaving 7 bases between them.

The chain recombines TRBV11-2 with TRBJ2-7, with 10 bases identical to TRBD2. J was trimmed by 2 bases and V by 1 base; bases with no gene match: 11. CDR3 length: 18 residues. Germline CDR1 reads SGHAT; CDR2 reads FQNNGV. DNA for the CDR3: TGTGCCAGCAGCTTAGTAGGGCTAGCGGGAGCTCGTGCCTACGAGCAGTACTTC. Encoded protein: CASSLVGLAGARAYEQYF.

The chain couples TRBV9 to TRBJ2-7, with D perhaps matching TRBD1 (5 bases). Germline CDR1 is SGDLS and CDR2 is YYNGEE. The CDR3 totals 13 residues. Between the trimmed V and J ends, which lost 4 bases and 6 bases, there was a span of 14 bases. The CDR3 protein is CASSKRQLTEQYF. In DNA, the CDR3 is TGTGCCAGCAGCAAGAGACAGTTGACCGAGCAGTACTTC. The full variable domain, with the rest looked up from reference TRBV9 and TRBJ2-7, is DSGVTQTPKHLITATGQRVTLRCSPRSGDLSVYWYQQSLDQGLQFLIQYYNGEERAKGNILERFSAQQFPDLHSELNLSSLELGDSALYFCASSKRQLTEQYFGPGTRLTVT.

The V gene is TRBV11-3, the J gene TRBJ2-3; 15 bases are a match to TRBD2. Germline CDR1 is SGHNT and CDR2 is YENEEA. The CDR3 is made up of 19 amino acids. V shed 5 bases, J shed 0 bases, and the junction held 9 bases outside the gene matches. The CDR3, as DNA: TGTGCCAGCAGCCCCGGGACTAGCGGGGGGCAGGGGAGCACAGATACGCAGTATTTT. It yields the protein CASSPGTSGGQGSTDTQYF.

This chain connects TRBV24-1 to TRBJ2-1; 9 nucleotides match TRBD2. Germline assignment: CDR1 KGHDR and CDR2 SFDVKD. The CDR3 contains 16 residues. V gave up 6 bases and J gave up 7 bases; unmatched junction bases: 12. In DNA, the CDR3 is TGTGCCACCAGTCCGACGGCGGGAGGGCCAAGAAATGAGCAGTTCTTC. Its translation: CATSPTAGGPRNEQFF.

The rearrangement uses TRBV2 and TRBJ2-3; 8 bases match TRBD2. CDR3 length equals 14 residues. The V and J ends lost 6 bases and 3 bases, in that order; junction bases with no gene match: 5. Germline assignment: CDR1 SNHLY and CDR2 FYNNEI. This CDR3 is CASSFGLATDTQYF. Here the CDR3 DNA reads TGTGCCAGCAGCTTCGGACTAGCAACAGATACGCAGTATTTT. The entire variable domain, with the rest obtained from reference TRBV2 and TRBJ2-3, is as follows: EPEVTQTPSHQVTQMGQEVILRCVPISNHLYFYWYRQILGQKVEFLVSFYNNEISEKSEIFDDQFSVERPDGSNFTLKIRSTKLEDSAMYFCASSFGLATDTQYFGPGTRLTVL.

This sequence joins TRBV18 and TRBJ1-4; D not certain. Germline CDR1 is KGHSH and CDR2 is LQKENI. The CDR3 contains 13 residues. The ends were cut back, 4 bases at V and 8 bases at J, with 11 bases in the middle. The CDR3, as DNA: TGTGCCAGCTCACTCGGAAGGGAGGAAAAACTGTTTTTT. It specifies CASSLGREEKLFF.

The CDR3 sequence is CASSLGGPNTEAFF. DNA for the CDR3: TGTGCCAGCAGCTTAGGGGGCCCGAACACTGAAGCTTTCTTT. The chain recombines TRBV11-2 with TRBJ1-1; tentatively, D is TRBD1 (5 bases). This CDR3 has 14 residues. V gave up 1 base and J gave up 1 base, with 7 bases separating them. Germline CDR1 reads SGHAT; CDR2 reads FQNNGV.

The gene calls are TRBV5-4 and TRBJ1-1; 8 nucleotides align to TRBD1. Germline V CDR1 and CDR2: SGHNT, YYREEE (reference sequence). The CDR3 contains 14 residues. The V segment lost 1 base and the J segment 4 bases; nucleotides outside the gene matches: 3. The CDR3 is CASSLQGAGTEAFF. The DNA of the CDR3 is TGTGCCAGCAGCTTGCAGGGGGCGGGCACTGAAGCTTTCTTT.

The chain carries TRBV7-2 and TRBJ1-2, with 7 positions matching TRBD1. This CDR3 has 16 amino acids. Germline loops: CDR1 SGHTA, CDR2 FQGNSA. V shed 3 bases and J 5 bases; nucleotides not matched to a gene: 12. The CDR3 reads CASSLSDRPAYYGYTF. The CDR3 DNA sequence: TGTGCCAGCAGCTTGTCGGACAGGCCTGCGTATTATGGCTACACCTTC.

The rearrangement joins TRBV6-2 or TRBV6-3 to TRBJ2-3, with D tentatively TRBD1 (5 bases). The CDR3 extends over 15 amino acids. Trimming pared 0 bases from V and 4 bases from J, leaving 11 bases between. The germline gives CDR1 MNHEY, CDR2 SVGEGT. CDR3 DNA sequence: TGTGCCAGCAGTTACTCGAGGCCAGGGTCAGATACGCAGTATTTT. Amino acid sequence: CASSYSRPGSDTQYF.